These 14 T cell receptor beta chains came from one sample sequenced in a study of blood T cell repertoires in COVID-19. Sequencing was performed with immunoSEQ multiplex PCR; in TCRdb, only in-frame clones are kept and a portion is missing. Counted here are about 43,000 clones, roughly 87% occurring once; the ten biggest clones make up 23%. What was sequenced was peripheral blood. All receptors derive from a woman aged 55-70 years with acute or convalescent COVID-19.

This chain uses TRBV10-2 with TRBJ2-3, with D tentatively TRBD2 (5 bases). CDR1 is WSHSY and CDR2 is SAAADI in the germline V gene. The CDR3 length is 15 residues. V was trimmed by 3 bases and J by 3 bases, leaving 13 bases between them. CDR3 nucleotides: TGCGCCAGCAGTGAAGTTGAGGGAGATACAGATACGCAGTATTTT. As protein: CASSEVEGDTDTQYF.

This rearrangement joins TRBV12-3 or TRBV12-4 to TRBJ2-7, with a possible D match to TRBD1 (6 bases). Deletions cut 5 bases from V and 6 bases from J, with 11 bases between. CDR3 size: 12 residues. The CDR3 nucleotides read TGTGCCAGCAGTCCCAGGGGTCTCGAGCAGTACTTC. It is translated as CASSPRGLEQYF.

This sequence joins TRBV3-1 (or the pseudogene TRBV3-2) and TRBJ1-2; D remains ambiguous. CDR3 length: 14 residues. V lost 5 bases to trimming and J lost 8 bases, with 18 bases between them. Germline CDR1 LGHDT, CDR2 YNNKEL (reference sequence). CDR3: CASSDRGNLMGYTF. The CDR3 DNA reads as TGTGCCAGCAGCGACCGGGGAAACCTTATGGGCTACACCTTC.

The V call is TRBV6-5, the J call TRBJ1-2; perhaps TRBD1 as D (6 bases). Trimming took off 6 bases at V and 4 bases at J, with 15 bases between the two ends. There are 14 residues in the CDR3. CDR1 and CDR2 from the germline V gene are MNHEY and SVGAGI. In nucleotides, the CDR3 is TGTGCCAGCAGGCCGTCGGGACAATCCTATGGCTACACCTTC. This translates into CASRPSGQSYGYTF.

To note about this clone: Relative to the germline gene, one junction end is altered; a read error may explain this. The chain links TRBV5-5 to TRBJ2-7; D unclear. CDR1 and CDR2 (germline): SGHKS, YYEKEE (reference sequence). This CDR3 comprises 14 residues. The CDR3 loop reads CASTLDGPSYEQYF. CDR3 in DNA: TGTGCCAGCACCTTGGACGGTCCCTCCTACGAGCAGTACTTC.

The V call is TRBV10-3, the J call TRBJ1-5; D perhaps matches TRBD1 (5 bases). Trimming took 2 bases from V and 6 from J, leaving 8 bases between them. Per germline, CDR1 ENHRY and CDR2 SYGVKD. The CDR3 totals 13 residues. The CDR3 reads CAISEGAGQPQHF. Here the CDR3 DNA reads TGTGCCATCAGTGAGGGGGCAGGTCAGCCCCAGCATTTT.

The table lists this clone with a few counts. This sequence joins TRBV27 and TRBJ2-7, with 10 bases lining up with TRBD1. The trim removed 5 bases at V and 3 bases at J, leaving 7 bases unmatched. Germline loops: CDR1 MNHEY, CDR2 SMNVEV (reference sequence). This CDR3 contains 15 residues. DNA for the CDR3: TGTGCCAGCAGTCTTTCCGGGACAGGGGACTACGAGCAGTACTTC. It specifies CASSLSGTGDYEQYF.

This chain joins TRBV6-5 and TRBJ2-3, with 7 bases fitting TRBD1. V trimming: 7 bases; J trimming: 2 bases; junction bases outside the gene matches: 6. The CDR3 length is 14 residues. Germline-derived CDR1 and CDR2 are MNHEY and SVGAGI. CDR3 nucleotides: TGTGCCAGCACACAGGGGTTCGACACAGATACGCAGTATTTT. It encodes CASTQGFDTDTQYF.

The chain combines TRBV6-6 with TRBJ2-3, with TRBD2 identical over 8 bases. J gave up 2 bases and V 4 bases, and 5 bases lay outside the gene matches. CDR3 length: 15 residues. Per the germline V gene, CDR1 is MNHNY and CDR2 is SVGAGI (reference sequence). Here the CDR3 reads CASSSIAGTTDTQYF. The CDR3, as DNA: TGTGCCAGCAGTTCCATAGCGGGAACCACAGATACGCAGTATTTT.

The gene calls are TRBV5-5 and TRBJ1-5; 7 nucleotides align to TRBD1. The CDR3 consists of 14 residues. V shed 0 bases and J 6 bases; nucleotides not matched to a gene: 3. Germline CDR1 is SGHKS and CDR2 is YYEKEE (reference sequence). The CDR3 reads CASSLATGSQPQHF. The CDR3 DNA sequence: TGTGCCAGCAGCTTGGCGACAGGGAGTCAGCCCCAGCATTTT.

The chain has TRBV19 and TRBJ1-4, with TRBD1 matching over 7 bases. The CDR3 extends over 15 amino acids. Germline-derived CDR1 and CDR2 are LNHDA and SQIVND (reference sequence). Trimming removed 5 bases from V and 2 bases from J; junction bases left unmatched: 5. CDR3 sequence reads: CASSANRGTNEKLFF. Here the CDR3 DNA reads TGTGCCAGTAGTGCCAACAGGGGCACTAATGAAAAACTGTTTTTT.

The chain joins TRBV27 to TRBJ2-7; D might be TRBD2 (6 bases). Per the germline V gene, CDR1 is MNHEY and CDR2 is SMNVEV (reference sequence). V lost 1 base, J lost 3 bases, and 13 bases lay in between. The length of the CDR3 is 15 residues. The CDR3 here is CASSLLPRRDYEQYF. DNA of the CDR3: TGTGCCAGCAGTTTATTACCCAGGAGGGACTACGAGCAGTACTTC.

The V call is TRBV5-1, the J call TRBJ1-4, with D possibly being TRBD1 (6 bases). CDR1 is SGHRS, CDR2 YFSETQ, per germline. The germline V and J ends were trimmed by 4 bases and 5 bases, with 12 bases remaining between them. CDR3 size: 14 residues. CDR3 region: CASSITGNNEKLFF. The CDR3 bases are TGCGCCAGCAGCATAACAGGGAACAATGAAAAACTGTTTTTT.

This sequence joins TRBV5-1 and TRBJ1-2, with D unresolved. V lost 2 bases, J lost 8 bases, and 13 bases lay in between. Germline values: CDR1 SGHRS, CDR2 YFSETQ. The CDR3 spans 13 residues. The CDR3 DNA reads TGCGCCAGCAGCTTTGAGGGCACTAGGGGCTACACCTTC. This sequence encodes CASSFEGTRGYTF.